This T cell receptor (beta chain) was retrieved from a study of shared clonotypes between healthy human individuals. Study outcomes and limitations: Clonotypes shared by all four donors outscored non-shared clonotypes in generation probability. Across subsets, estimated richness was generally greater for naive than for memory populations.

This CDR3 is 13 amino acids long. Trimming removed 4 bases at V and 3 bases at J, with 10 bases between. CDR1 SGHRS and CDR2 YFSETQ come from the germline V gene. Replicate PCRs for sorted subsets used approximately 190 ng DNA; this equaled 25,000 to 30,000 T cell genomes. Assay used: immunoSEQ multiplex PCR; TCRdb lists only in-frame clones, some missing. Seen here are roughly 2.4 million clones, 95% observed once, and the top ten hold around 0.13%. Concerning this clone itself: What it recognizes is unknown.

Naive CD45RA+ and memory CD45RA-negative subsets were split from CD4+ cells. The sequencing sample was made of naive CD4+ T cells sorted from blood. Subset indicated: CD45RA+ positively selected. The chain uses TRBV5-1 and TRBJ1-1; the D gene is possibly TRBD1 (5 bases). This receptor was taken from a man aged 18 to 29 in good health. The CDR3 protein is CASSAQDYTEAFF. CDR3 DNA: TGCGCCAGCAGCGCACAGGACTACACTGAAGCTTTCTTT.